One sample yielded the 16 T cell receptor beta chains listed below, sequenced in a study of CD8+ T cells in alopecia areata. Investigators isolated RNA and reverse transcribed it into cDNA to act as the sequencing template. The table came from immunoSEQ multiplex PCR; TCRdb's copy has only in-frame clones and leaves some out. The sample contains 180,000 or so clones, about 66% of which appear only once. Sequences were derived from CD8+ T cells sorted from blood, sampled at week 0. These receptors all come from a human donor with alopecia areata.

In the case of this clone: One junction end does not reproduce the germline sequence, and a read error may be involved. Other DNA variants within this sample encode the same CDR3. CDR3 bases: TGTGCCAGCAGTAGGGGCCCGGCCACTGAAGCCTTCTTT. Its protein is CASSRGPATEAFF. The chain carries TRBV27 and TRBJ1-1; D perhaps matches TRBD1 (5 bases). In germline, CDR1 is MNHEY, CDR2 SMNVEV (reference sequence). CDR3 length equals 13 residues.

This chain links TRBV7-9 with TRBJ2-6; D is possibly TRBD1 (6 bases). The CDR3 has 16 residues. Per germline, CDR1 SEHNR and CDR2 FQNEAQ (reference sequence). V was trimmed by 6 bases and J by 1 base, leaving 13 bases between them. The CDR3 spells CASSGTGSSGANVLTF. The CDR3 nucleotides read TGTGCCAGCAGTGGAACAGGGTCATCTGGGGCCAACGTCCTGACTTTC.

Only a few counts were recorded for this clone. J is TRBJ2-3 and V is TRBV23-1; weak D call: TRBD2 (5 bases). TRBV23-1 is marked as an open reading frame, function uncertain. The length of the CDR3 is 14 residues. The V end lost 4 bases, the J end lost 2 bases, and 10 bases lay between the germline ends. This CDR3 is CASSLRGNTDTQYF. CDR3 sequence (DNA): TGCGCCAGCAGTCTAAGAGGGAACACAGATACGCAGTATTTT.

The V and J genes are TRBV2 and TRBJ2-7; tentative D call: TRBD1 (5 bases). Germline V lookup: CDR1 SNHLY, CDR2 FYNNEI. Trimming took off 11 bases at V and 4 bases at J, with 18 bases between the two ends. The CDR3 totals 13 residues. The DNA of the CDR3 is TGTGCCGTTCAGGGATCGGGTGTATACGAGCAGTACTTC. Translated, it gives CAVQGSGVYEQYF.

This clone was observed a few times. The genes are TRBV29-1 and TRBJ2-1, with TRBD2 matching over 7 bases. Germline trimming cut 6 bases from V and 6 bases from J; bases unmatched to any gene: 11. The V gene's germline CDR1 is SQVTM and CDR2 ANQGSEA. The CDR3 has 14 residues. CDR3 bases: TGCAGCGTCCGACCGGCAGCGGGGAGCAATGAGCAGTTCTTC. Its protein is CSVRPAAGSNEQFF.

The V and J genes are TRBV30 and TRBJ2-1; tentatively, D is TRBD2 (5 bases). Trimming removed 5 bases from V and 9 bases from J, with 23 bases in between. Germline lookup yields CDR1 GTSNPN and CDR2 SVGIG (reference sequence). The CDR3 totals 15 residues. CDR3 sequence (DNA): TGTGCCTGGGGGGAACTAGTTCCTCCCCTACCTGAGCAGTTCTTC. It yields the protein CAWGELVPPLPEQFF. Together with reference TRBV30 and TRBJ2-1, the CDR3 gives the full variable domain: SQTIHQWPATLVQPVGSPLSLECTVEGTSNPNLYWYRQAAGRGLQLLFYSVGIGQISSEVPQNLSASRPQDRQFILSSKKLLLSDSGFYLCAWGELVPPLPEQFFGPGTRLTVL.

The rearrangement joins TRBV5-1 to TRBJ2-7; possibly TRBD1 for D (6 bases). In germline, CDR1 is SGHRS, CDR2 YFSETQ. The V end lost 0 bases, the J end lost 4 bases, and 11 bases lay between the germline ends. This CDR3 has 14 residues. This CDR3 reads CASSLVSTGYEQYF. Written as DNA, the CDR3 is TGCGCCAGCAGCTTGGTGTCGACAGGTTACGAGCAGTACTTC.

J is TRBJ2-1 and V is TRBV25-1, with 7 bases identical to TRBD2. The trim removed 5 bases at V and 9 bases at J, leaving 7 bases unmatched. The CDR3 extends over 13 amino acids. Germline values: CDR1 MGHDK, CDR2 SYGVNS. The CDR3 DNA sequence: TGTGCCAGCAGTTCACATGGGGGGGTTGAGCAGTTCTTC. It codes for CASSSHGGVEQFF.

This sequence joins TRBV13 and TRBJ1-2, with 7 bases fitting TRBD1. The J segment lost 5 bases and the V segment lost 5 bases, leaving 8 bases of the junction unmatched. Germline CDR1 is PRHDT and CDR2 is FYEKMQ (reference sequence). This CDR3 is 14 amino acids long. The DNA of the CDR3 is TGTGCCAGCAGCCCTCGGACAGGAAGTTATGGCTACACCTTC. It translates to CASSPRTGSYGYTF.

The V and J genes are TRBV20-1 and TRBJ2-7; D uncertain. Trimming left V 0 bases short and J 4 bases short, with 4 bases between. The germline V gene has CDR1 DFQATT and CDR2 SNEGSKA (reference sequence). The CDR3 is 11 residues long. CDR3 in amino acids: CSARDGYEQYF. Here the CDR3 DNA reads TGCAGTGCTAGAGATGGGTACGAGCAGTACTTC.

The CDR3: CASSQEGSGQGAAYQETQYF. CDR3 nucleotide sequence: TGCGCCAGCAGCCAAGAGGGCTCGGGACAGGGGGCAGCGTACCAAGAGACCCAGTACTTC. The chain links TRBV4-1 to TRBJ2-5, with 12 positions matching TRBD1. The J segment lost 0 bases and the V segment lost 0 bases, leaving 11 bases of the junction unmatched. Germline V lookup: CDR1 MGHRA, CDR2 YSYEKL. This CDR3 has 20 residues.

This chain links TRBV5-1 with TRBJ2-5, with D possibly TRBD1 on 5 matching bases. The germline V gene encodes CDR1 SGHRS and CDR2 YFSETQ. This CDR3 has 13 amino acids. V gave up 4 bases and J gave up 5 bases, with 12 bases separating them. The CDR3 sequence: CASSGQGLETQYF. The CDR3 nucleotides are TGCGCCAGCAGCGGGCAGGGTTTGGAGACCCAGTACTTC.

The chain combines TRBV25-1 with TRBJ2-3; D is uncertain. CDR3 length: 12 residues. Germline CDR1 MGHDK, CDR2 SYGVNS. The ends were cut back, 8 bases at V and 0 bases at J, with 6 bases in the middle. The CDR3 region is CASLDSTDTQYF. The CDR3 region has the DNA TGTGCCAGCCTTGACAGCACAGATACGCAGTATTTT.

The gene calls are TRBV27 and TRBJ1-1; no firm D call. The V end was cut by 2 bases, the J end by 1 base, with 8 bases between. The CDR3 extends over 14 amino acids. Germline-derived CDR1 and CDR2 are MNHEY and SMNVEV (reference sequence). The DNA for the CDR3 is TGTGCCAGCAGTTTAGAGGCGGAGAACACTGAAGCTTTCTTT. As protein: CASSLEAENTEAFF.

This chain uses TRBV29-1 with TRBJ2-2; TRBD1 aligns across 10 bases. The CDR3 runs 13 residues. After removal of 7 bases from V and 7 bases from J, the junction contained 6 bases not matched to a gene. Germline-derived CDR1 and CDR2 are SQVTM and ANQGSEA. CDR3 loop: CSAGTGVGGELFF. DNA of the CDR3: TGCAGCGCCGGGACAGGGGTCGGCGGGGAGCTGTTTTTT.

This clone was seen only once. This rearrangement joins TRBV5-8 to TRBJ2-2; TRBD1 matches 7 bases. CDR3 length: 16 residues. Germline V gives CDR1 SGHTS, CDR2 YDEGEE. Unmatched junction bases numbered 5, after V lost 3 bases and J lost 0 bases. CDR3 amino acids: CASSWDSLPNTGELFF. The CDR3 DNA is TGTGCCAGCAGCTGGGACAGCCTTCCGAACACCGGGGAGCTGTTTTTT. Full variable domain (missing parts from reference TRBV5-8 and TRBJ2-2): EAGVTQSPTHLIKTRGQQATLRCSPISGHTSVYWYQQALGLGLQFLLWYDEGEERNRGNFPPRFSGRQFPNYSSELNVNALELEDSALYLCASSWDSLPNTGELFFGEGSRLTVL.